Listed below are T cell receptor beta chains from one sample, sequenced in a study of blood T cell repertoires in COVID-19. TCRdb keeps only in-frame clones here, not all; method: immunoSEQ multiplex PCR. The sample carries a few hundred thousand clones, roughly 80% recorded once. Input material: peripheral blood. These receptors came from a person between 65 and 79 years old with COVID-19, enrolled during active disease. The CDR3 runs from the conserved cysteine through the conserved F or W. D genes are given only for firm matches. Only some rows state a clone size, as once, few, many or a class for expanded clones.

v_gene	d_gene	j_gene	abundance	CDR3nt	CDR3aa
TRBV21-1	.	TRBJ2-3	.	TGTGCTCTGGGGCAGGGGGCGACAGATACGCAGTATTTT	CALGQGATDTQYF
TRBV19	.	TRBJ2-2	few	TGTGCCAGTAGTATAAGGGGTAAGACAGTGAACACCGGGGAGCTGTTTTTT	CASSIRGKTVNTGELFF
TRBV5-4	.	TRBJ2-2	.	TGTGCCAGCAGCTCGGGGACAATCGGGGAGCTGTTTTTT	CASSSGTIGELFF
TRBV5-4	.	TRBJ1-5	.	TGTGCCAGCAGCTTGGGGAGGGATCAGCCCCAGCATTTT	CASSLGRDQPQHF
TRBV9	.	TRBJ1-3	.	TGTGCCAGCAGCGAGCGGACGGACGGAAACACCATATATTTT	CASSERTDGNTIYF
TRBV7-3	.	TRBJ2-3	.	TGTGCCAGCACCCTAAGGGGGGGGGCTTGCACAGATACGCAGTATTTT	CASTLRGGACTDTQYF
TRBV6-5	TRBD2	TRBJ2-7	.	TGTGCCAGCAATGCGGGAGGTATATACGAGCAGTACTTC	CASNAGGIYEQYF
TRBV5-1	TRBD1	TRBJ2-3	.	TGCGCCAGCAGCTTAAGAACCGGGACAGGGTCAGATACGCAGTATTTT	CASSLRTGTGSDTQYF
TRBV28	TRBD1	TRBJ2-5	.	TGTGCCAGCTGGGGGACAGGCCAAGAGACCCAGTACTTC	CASWGTGQETQYF
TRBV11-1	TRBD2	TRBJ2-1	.	TGTGCCAGCTCCTATAGCGGGGGGAATGAGCAGTTCTTC	CASSYSGGNEQFF
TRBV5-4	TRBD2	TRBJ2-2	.	TGTGCCAGCAGCTTAGGCGGGAGGGCGCGCACCGGGGAGCTGTTTTTT	CASSLGGRARTGELFF
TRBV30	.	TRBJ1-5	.	TGTGCCTGGAGCGATCTGTCAGATCAGCCCCAGCATTTT	CAWSDLSDQPQHF
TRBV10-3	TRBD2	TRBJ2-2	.	TGTGCCATCAGTGGGACTAGCGGGAGTGGCACCGGGGAGCTGTTTTTT	CAISGTSGSGTGELFF
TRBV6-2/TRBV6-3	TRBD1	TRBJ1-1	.	TGTGCCAGCAGTCAACAGGGGGCGAAGGTTGAAGCTTTCTTT	CASSQQGAKVEAFF
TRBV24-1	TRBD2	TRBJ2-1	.	TGTGCCACCAGCCACGGGACTAGCGGGAGGGGTCGGCAGTTCTTC	CATSHGTSGRGRQFF
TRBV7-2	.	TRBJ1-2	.	TGTGCCACCTGGGGGGGGATGGGCTACACCTTC	CATWGGMGYTF
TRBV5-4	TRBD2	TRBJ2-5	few	TGTGCCAGCAGCGCGGGCCTCCTAGCGGCCGGGGGAAGTAGTACCCAGTACTTC	CASSAGLLAAGGSSTQYF
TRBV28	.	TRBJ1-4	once	TGTGCCAGCAGTTTATGGCGGAATGAAAAACTGTTTTTT	CASSLWRNEKLFF
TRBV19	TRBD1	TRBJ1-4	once	TGTGCCAGTAGAAGATCGACAGGGCCTAATGAAAAACTGTTTTTT	CASRRSTGPNEKLFF
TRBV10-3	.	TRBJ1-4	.	TGTGCCATACGTCCGTCGGGTGATGAAAAACTGTTTTTT	CAIRPSGDEKLFF
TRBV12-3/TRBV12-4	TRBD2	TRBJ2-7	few	TGTGCCAGCGGAGGCGGGGGGGCCTACGAGCAGTACTTC	CASGGGGAYEQYF